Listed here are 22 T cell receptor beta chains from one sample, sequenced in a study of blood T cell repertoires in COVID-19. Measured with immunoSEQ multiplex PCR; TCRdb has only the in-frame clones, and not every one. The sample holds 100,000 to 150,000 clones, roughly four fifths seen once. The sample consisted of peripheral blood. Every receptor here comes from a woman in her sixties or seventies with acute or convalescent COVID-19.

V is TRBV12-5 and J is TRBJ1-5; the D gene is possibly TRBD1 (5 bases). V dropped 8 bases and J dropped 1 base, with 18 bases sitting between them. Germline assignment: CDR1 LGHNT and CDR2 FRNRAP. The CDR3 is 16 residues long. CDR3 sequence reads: CASLGHPGGSNQPQHF. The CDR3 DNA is TGTGCTAGTCTAGGACACCCCGGGGGGAGCAATCAGCCCCAGCATTTT.

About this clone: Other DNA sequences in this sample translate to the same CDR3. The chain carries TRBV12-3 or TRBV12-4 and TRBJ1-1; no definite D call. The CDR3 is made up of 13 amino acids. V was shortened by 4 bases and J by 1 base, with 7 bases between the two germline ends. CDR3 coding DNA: TGTGCCAGCAGTTCTTCCGGGAACACTGAAGCTTTCTTT. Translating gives CASSSSGNTEAFF.

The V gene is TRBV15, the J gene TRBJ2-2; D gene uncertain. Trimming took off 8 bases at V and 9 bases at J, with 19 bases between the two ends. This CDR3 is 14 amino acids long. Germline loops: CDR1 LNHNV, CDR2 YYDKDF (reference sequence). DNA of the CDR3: TGTGCCACCTCACTGACATTCGATAATTGGGAGCTGTTTTTT. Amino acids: CATSLTFDNWELFF.

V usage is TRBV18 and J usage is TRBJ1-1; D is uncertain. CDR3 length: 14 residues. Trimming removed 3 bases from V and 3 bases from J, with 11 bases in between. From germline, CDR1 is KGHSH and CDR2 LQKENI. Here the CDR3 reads CASSPTYQYTEAFF. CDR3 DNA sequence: TGTGCCAGCTCACCGACATACCAGTACACTGAAGCTTTCTTT.

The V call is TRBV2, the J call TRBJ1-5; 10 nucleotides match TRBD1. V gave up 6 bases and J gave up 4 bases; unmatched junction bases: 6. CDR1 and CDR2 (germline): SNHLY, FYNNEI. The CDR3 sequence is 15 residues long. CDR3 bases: TGTGCCAGCAGGTTAGGACAGGGGGTGAATCAGCCCCAGCATTTT. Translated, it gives CASRLGQGVNQPQHF.

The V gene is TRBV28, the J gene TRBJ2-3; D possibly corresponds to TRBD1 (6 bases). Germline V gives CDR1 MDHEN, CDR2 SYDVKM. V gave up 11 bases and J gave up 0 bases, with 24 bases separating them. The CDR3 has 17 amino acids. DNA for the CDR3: TGTGCCCACTCGTCACCAGGGGAAGGTGGTAGCACAGATACGCAGTATTTT. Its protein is CAHSSPGEGGSTDTQYF.

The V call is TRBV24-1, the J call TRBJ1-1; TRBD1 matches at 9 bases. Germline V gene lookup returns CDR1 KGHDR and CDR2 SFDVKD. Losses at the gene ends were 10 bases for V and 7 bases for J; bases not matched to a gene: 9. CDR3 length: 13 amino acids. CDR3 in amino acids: CATRGQGHNEAFF. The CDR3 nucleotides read TGTGCCACACGAGGACAGGGGCACAATGAAGCTTTCTTT.

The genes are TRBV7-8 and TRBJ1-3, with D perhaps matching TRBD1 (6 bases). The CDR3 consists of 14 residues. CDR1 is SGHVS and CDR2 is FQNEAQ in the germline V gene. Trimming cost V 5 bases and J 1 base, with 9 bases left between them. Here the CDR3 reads CASSPRGSGNTIYF. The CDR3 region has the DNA TGTGCCAGCAGCCCGAGGGGGTCTGGAAACACCATATATTTT.

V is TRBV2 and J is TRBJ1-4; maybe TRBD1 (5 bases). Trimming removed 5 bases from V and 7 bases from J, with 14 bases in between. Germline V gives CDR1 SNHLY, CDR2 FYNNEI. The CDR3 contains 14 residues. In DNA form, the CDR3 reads TGTGCCAGCAGTTACGGGACTGCTGGTGAAAAACTGTTTTTT. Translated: CASSYGTAGEKLFF.

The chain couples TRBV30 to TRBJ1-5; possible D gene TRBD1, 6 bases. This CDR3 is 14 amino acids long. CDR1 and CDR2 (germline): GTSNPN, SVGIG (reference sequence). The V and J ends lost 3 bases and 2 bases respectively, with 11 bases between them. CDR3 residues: CAWSLKGGNQPQHF. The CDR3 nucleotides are TGTGCCTGGAGCCTTAAGGGGGGCAATCAGCCCCAGCATTTT.

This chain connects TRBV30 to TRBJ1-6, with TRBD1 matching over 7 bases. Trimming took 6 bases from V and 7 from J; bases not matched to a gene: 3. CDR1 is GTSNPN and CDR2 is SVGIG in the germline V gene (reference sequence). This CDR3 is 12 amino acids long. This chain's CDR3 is CACGRGNSPLHF. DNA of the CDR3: TGTGCCTGTGGCAGGGGGAATTCACCCCTCCACTTT.

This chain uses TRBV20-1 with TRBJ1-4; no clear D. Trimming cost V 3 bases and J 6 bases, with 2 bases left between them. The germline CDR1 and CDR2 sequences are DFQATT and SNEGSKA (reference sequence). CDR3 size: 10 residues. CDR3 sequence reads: CSASDEKLFF. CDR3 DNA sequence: TGCAGTGCTAGCGATGAAAAACTGTTTTTT.

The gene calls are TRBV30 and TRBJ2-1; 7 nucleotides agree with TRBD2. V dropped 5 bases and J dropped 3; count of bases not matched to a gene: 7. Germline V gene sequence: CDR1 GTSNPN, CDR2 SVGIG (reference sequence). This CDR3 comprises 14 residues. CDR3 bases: TGTGCCTGGGTACCCAGCGGGGTCTACAATGAGCAGTTCTTC. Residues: CAWVPSGVYNEQFF. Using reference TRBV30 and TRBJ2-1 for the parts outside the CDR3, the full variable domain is SQTIHQWPATLVQPVGSPLSLECTVEGTSNPNLYWYRQAAGRGLQLLFYSVGIGQISSEVPQNLSASRPQDRQFILSSKKLLLSDSGFYLCAWVPSGVYNEQFFGPGTRLTVL.

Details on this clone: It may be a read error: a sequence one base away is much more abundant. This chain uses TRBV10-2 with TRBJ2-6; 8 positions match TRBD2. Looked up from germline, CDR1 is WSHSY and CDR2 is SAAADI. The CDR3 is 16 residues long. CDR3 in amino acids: CARSPGGGTGANVLTF. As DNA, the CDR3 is TGCGCCCGCAGTCCCGGGGGGGGAACTGGGGCCAACGTCCTGACTTTC.

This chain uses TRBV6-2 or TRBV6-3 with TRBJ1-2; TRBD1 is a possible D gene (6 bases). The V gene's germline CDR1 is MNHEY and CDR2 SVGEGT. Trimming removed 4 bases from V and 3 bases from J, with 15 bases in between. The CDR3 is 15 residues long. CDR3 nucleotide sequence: TGTGCCAGCAGTTCCCATCAGGGGAACGACTATGGCTACACCTTC. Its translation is CASSSHQGNDYGYTF.

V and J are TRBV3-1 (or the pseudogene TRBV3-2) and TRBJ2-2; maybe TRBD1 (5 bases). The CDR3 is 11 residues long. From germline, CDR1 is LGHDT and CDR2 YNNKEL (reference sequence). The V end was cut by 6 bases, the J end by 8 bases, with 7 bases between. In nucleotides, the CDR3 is TGTGCCAGCAGGGGGCCTGGGGAGCTGTTTTTT. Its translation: CASRGPGELFF.

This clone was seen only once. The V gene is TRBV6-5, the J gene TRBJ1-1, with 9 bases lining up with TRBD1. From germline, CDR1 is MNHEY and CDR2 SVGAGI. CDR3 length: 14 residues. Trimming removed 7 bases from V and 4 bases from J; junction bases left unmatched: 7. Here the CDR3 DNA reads TGTGCCAGCACTCGAGACAGGGGGGGCACTGAAGCTTTCTTT. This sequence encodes CASTRDRGGTEAFF.

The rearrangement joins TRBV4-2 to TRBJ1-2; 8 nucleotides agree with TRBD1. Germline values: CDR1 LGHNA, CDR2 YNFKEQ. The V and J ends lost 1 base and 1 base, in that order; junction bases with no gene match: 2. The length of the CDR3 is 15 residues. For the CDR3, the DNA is TGTGCCAGCAGCCAAGCGACAGGGGTTAACTATGGCTACACCTTC. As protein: CASSQATGVNYGYTF.

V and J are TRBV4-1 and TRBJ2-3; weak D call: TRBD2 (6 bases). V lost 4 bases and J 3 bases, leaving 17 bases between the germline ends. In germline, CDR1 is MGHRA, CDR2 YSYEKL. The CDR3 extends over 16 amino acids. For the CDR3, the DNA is TGCGCCAGCAGCCTCATAGTTAGCGGCGGGACAGATACGCAGTATTTT. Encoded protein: CASSLIVSGGTDTQYF.

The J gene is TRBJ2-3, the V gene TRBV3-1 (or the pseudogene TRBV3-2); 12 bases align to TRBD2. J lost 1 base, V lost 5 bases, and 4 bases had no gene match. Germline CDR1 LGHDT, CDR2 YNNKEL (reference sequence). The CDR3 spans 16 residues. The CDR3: CASSFSSGGGTDTQYF. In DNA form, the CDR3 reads TGTGCCAGCAGCTTTTCTAGCGGGGGGGGCACAGATACGCAGTATTTT.

Here the CDR3 reads CASSLLLAGGHSYNEQFF. The CDR3 nucleotides read TGTGCCAGCAGCTTACTCCTAGCGGGGGGGCACTCCTACAATGAGCAGTTCTTC. V gene TRBV11-2 combines with J gene TRBJ2-1, with 12 positions matching TRBD2. The CDR3 contains 18 residues. The V and J ends lost 2 bases and 0 bases, in that order; junction bases with no gene match: 5. Germline-derived CDR1 and CDR2 are SGHAT and FQNNGV.

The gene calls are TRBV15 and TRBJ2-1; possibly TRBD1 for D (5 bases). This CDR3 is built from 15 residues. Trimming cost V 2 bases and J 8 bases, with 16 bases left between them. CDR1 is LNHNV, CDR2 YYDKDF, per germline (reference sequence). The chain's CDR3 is CATSRLPDSRYEQFF. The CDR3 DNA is TGTGCCACCAGCAGATTGCCCGACAGTAGGTATGAGCAGTTCTTC. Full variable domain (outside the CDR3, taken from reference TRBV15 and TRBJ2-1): DAMVIQNPRYQVTQFGKPVTLSCSQTLNHNVMYWYQQKSSQAPKLLFHYYDKDFNNEADTPDNFQSRRPNTSFCFLDIRSPGLGDTAMYLCATSRLPDSRYEQFFGPGTRLTVL.